This TCR beta chain was sequenced during a study of cytomegalovirus exposure and HLA in healthy donors. This clone was observed many times. PCR amplification relied on 60 Vbeta primers (plus 13 Jbeta primers). Per the original data handling: Later analysis identified 88 million or so unique TCR beta chains, 9 million to 12 million shared. Repertoires were generated with immunoSEQ multiplex PCR, while TCRdb's copy carries only in-frame clones and drops some. The V and J calls and the clone size are those of that table, but D and trimming were determined from the DNA. This repertoire shows around 85,000 clones, about 80% found once; its top ten account for less than 40%. The germline CDR1 and CDR2 sequences are SGHDT and YYEEEE. The CDR3 covers 17 residues. V dropped 0 bases and J dropped 6; count of bases not matched to a gene: 11.

This chain joins TRBV5-6 and TRBJ2-1; 8 nucleotides align to TRBD1. Sequencing was performed on PBMCs. The source is a man aged 50 to 60 in good health and CMV-seropositive. DNA for the CDR3: TGTGCCAGCAGCTTGGGAGTCTCGCGGACAGGGCGCAATGAGCAGTTCTTC. This codes for CASSLGVSRTGRNEQFF.